The 27 T cell receptor beta chains reported below all come from one sample, sequenced in a study of cytomegalovirus exposure and HLA in healthy donors. 60 Vbeta and 13 Jbeta primers were used in PCR. Libraries were prepared by immunoSEQ multiplex PCR; TCRdb keeps only in-frame clonotypes and omits some of them. Among 70,000 to 90,000 clones, 70% to 85% were seen once, and the ten largest hold about 19%. Sequenced sample: PBMCs. The source of these receptors is a man aged 65-85 years in good health and CMV-seropositive.

Worth noting for this clone: Other DNA sequences in the same sample also yield this CDR3. The chain couples TRBV30 to TRBJ2-1; 7 nucleotides align to TRBD2. The CDR3 is made up of 13 amino acids. The germline V gene encodes CDR1 GTSNPN and CDR2 SVGIG (reference sequence). J gave up 4 bases and V 0 bases, and 0 bases lay outside the gene matches. CDR3 in DNA: TGTGCCTGGAGTGTGCGGGAGTACAATGAGCAGTTCTTC. As protein: CAWSVREYNEQFF.

The CDR3 nucleotides read TGTGCCAGCAGTTACTCGTGGACAGGGGAGGGAAATGAGCAGTTCTTC. Translation gives CASSYSWTGEGNEQFF. The V and J genes are TRBV6-5 and TRBJ2-1; the match to TRBD1 covers 9 bases. The V segment lost 0 bases and the J segment 7 bases; nucleotides outside the gene matches: 7. The germline CDR1 and CDR2 sequences are MNHEY and SVGAGI. CDR3 size: 16 residues.

This clone was seen just once. The rearrangement joins TRBV7-3 to TRBJ2-3; D remains unclear. V lost 5 bases and J lost 4, with 13 bases in between. CDR1 is SGHTA and CDR2 is FQGTGA in the germline V gene. The length of the CDR3 is 14 residues. Here the CDR3 DNA reads TGTGCCAGCAGCCCTGGATTGAGCGCAGATACGCAGTATTTT. This codes for CASSPGLSADTQYF.

This clone was found once. The chain uses TRBV5-1 and TRBJ2-2, with 11 bases that match TRBD1. The CDR3 length is 17 residues. With 3 bases clipped from V and 2 bases from J, the junction kept 6 bases outside the gene matches. From germline, CDR1 is SGHRS and CDR2 YFSETQ. The CDR3 sequence is CASSWGTGGLNTGELFF. In DNA, the CDR3 is TGCGCCAGCAGCTGGGGGACAGGGGGTCTCAACACCGGGGAGCTGTTTTTT.

The rearrangement joins TRBV7-9 to TRBJ1-5, with TRBD1 matching over 8 bases. CDR1 is SEHNR and CDR2 is FQNEAQ in the germline V gene (reference sequence). The J segment lost 8 bases and the V segment lost 4 bases, leaving 13 bases of the junction unmatched. The CDR3 loop spans 16 amino acids. DNA for the CDR3: TGTGCCAGCAGCTCGTCAACGGGGACAGGCATAGAGCCCCAGCATTTT. This sequence encodes CASSSSTGTGIEPQHF.

The chain joins TRBV5-1 to TRBJ2-1; 7 bases align to TRBD1. Trimming at V came to 4 bases and at J to 7 bases, leaving 8 bases not matched to a gene. Per germline, CDR1 SGHRS and CDR2 YFSETQ. CDR3 length: 14 residues. The CDR3 DNA sequence: TGCGCCAGCAGCAACGGACAGGCCTGGAATGAGCAGTTCTTC. Translated: CASSNGQAWNEQFF. The variable domain in full, completed from reference TRBV5-1 and TRBJ2-1, reads KAGVTQTPRYLIKTRGQQVTLSCSPISGHRSVSWYQQTPGQGLQFLFEYFSETQRNKGNFPGRFSGRQFSNSRSEMNVSTLELGDSALYLCASSNGQAWNEQFFGPGTRLTVL.

This chain connects TRBV9 to TRBJ2-7; D is ambiguous. Per germline, CDR1 SGDLS and CDR2 YYNGEE. The CDR3 contains 11 residues. Between the trimmed V and J ends, which lost 3 bases and 4 bases, there was a span of 5 bases. CDR3 residues: CASSAGYEQYF. Here the CDR3 DNA reads TGTGCCAGCAGCGCCGGTTACGAGCAGTACTTC.

The chain has TRBV10-1 and TRBJ2-1, with 11 nucleotides matching TRBD2. J gave up 6 bases and V 6 bases, and 4 bases lay outside the gene matches. Germline values: CDR1 WNHNN, CDR2 SYGVQD (reference sequence). The CDR3 sequence is 14 residues long. This chain's CDR3 is CASSLGTSGNEQFF. The CDR3 coding sequence is TGCGCCAGCAGCCTTGGGACTAGCGGCAATGAGCAGTTCTTC.

A single count supports this clone. The J gene is TRBJ1-5, the V gene TRBV27, with D hard to call. Trimming took off 5 bases at V and 7 bases at J, with 12 bases between the two ends. Germline V gene lookup returns CDR1 MNHEY and CDR2 SMNVEV (reference sequence). The CDR3 has 13 amino acids. CDR3 nucleotide sequence: TGTGCCAGCAGTATAGACGGGATCCAGCCCCAGCATTTT. Amino acid sequence: CASSIDGIQPQHF.

This clone was counted only a few times. This chain connects TRBV18 to TRBJ2-7, with 14 bases aligning to TRBD2. Per germline, CDR1 KGHSH and CDR2 LQKENI. This CDR3 spans 17 amino acids. The trim removed 0 bases at V and 1 base at J, leaving 2 bases unmatched. CDR3 sequence reads: CASSPPGTSGSSYEQYF. The CDR3 bases are TGTGCCAGCTCACCACCAGGGACTAGCGGGAGTTCCTACGAGCAGTACTTC.

V gene TRBV6-4 combines with J gene TRBJ1-1, with D perhaps matching TRBD1 (5 bases). This CDR3 is built from 16 residues. CDR1 is MRHNA, CDR2 SNTAGT, per germline. The ends were cut back, 7 bases at V and 1 base at J, with 19 bases in the middle. In DNA, the CDR3 is TGTGCCAGCAACCGAAGGTCGGGAGGGACGAACACTGAAGCTTTCTTT. Translating gives CASNRRSGGTNTEAFF.

The DNA of the CDR3 is TGTGCCAGCAGTTGGAGACAGGGTTTTGTCGCTGAAGCTTTCTTT. The encoded protein is CASSWRQGFVAEAFF. The genes are TRBV28 and TRBJ1-1; 7 nucleotides line up with TRBD1. From germline, CDR1 is MDHEN and CDR2 SYDVKM. The CDR3 is 15 residues long. Germline trimming cut 4 bases from V and 6 bases from J; bases unmatched to any gene: 11.

J is TRBJ2-3 and V is TRBV10-3; 7 bases are shared with TRBD1. Germline CDR1 and CDR2: ENHRY and SYGVKD. This CDR3 comprises 16 residues. The ends lost 5 bases at V and 3 bases at J; junction bases unmatched: 11. CDR3 in DNA: TGTGCCATCAGTCAACCCTTAGGGGGCTCGACAGATACGCAGTATTTT. Translation: CAISQPLGGSTDTQYF.

This chain connects TRBV2 to TRBJ2-2; the match to TRBD2 covers 10 bases. The ends lost 4 bases at V and 1 base at J; junction bases unmatched: 3. The CDR3 sequence is 16 residues long. Per germline, CDR1 SNHLY and CDR2 FYNNEI. The CDR3 is CASSVSSGRNTGELFF. CDR3 DNA: TGTGCCAGCAGTGTTTCTAGCGGGAGGAACACCGGGGAGCTGTTTTTT.

V and J are TRBV6-1 and TRBJ2-7; D not resolved. Germline V gene lookup returns CDR1 MNHNS and CDR2 SASEGT. The CDR3 is made up of 13 amino acids. Trimming took off 7 bases at V and 7 bases at J, with 17 bases between the two ends. The CDR3: CASNLPPLWEQYF. The CDR3 nucleotides are TGTGCCAGCAATTTACCCCCCCTATGGGAGCAGTACTTC.

Written as DNA, the CDR3 is TGCAGCGTTCTGGGACAGGGTACGAGGGAAGCTTTCTTT. Translation: CSVLGQGTREAFF. V is TRBV29-1 and J is TRBJ1-1, with 9 positions matching TRBD1. The CDR3 spans 13 residues. Germline V gives CDR1 SQVTM, CDR2 ANQGSEA. V was clipped by 5 bases and J by 8 bases; unmatched bases: 9.

The J gene is TRBJ1-5, the V gene TRBV7-9; the match to TRBD1 covers 9 bases. The V segment lost 5 bases and the J segment 6 bases; nucleotides outside the gene matches: 11. The CDR3 extends over 16 amino acids. Germline values: CDR1 SEHNR, CDR2 FQNEAQ (reference sequence). The CDR3 DNA reads as TGTGCCAGCAGCCGACGGGGACAGGGAGTGGGTCAGCCCCAGCATTTT. Amino acids: CASSRRGQGVGQPQHF.

The chain employs TRBV5-1 and TRBJ2-3; 7 bases agree with TRBD2. Germline values: CDR1 SGHRS, CDR2 YFSETQ. Germline trimming cut 3 bases from V and 6 bases from J; bases unmatched to any gene: 7. The CDR3 is made up of 14 amino acids. CDR3 sequence (DNA): TGCGCCAGCAGCTGGGATCTGGGAGGGGATACGCAGTATTTT. This codes for CASSWDLGGDTQYF.

The V and J genes are TRBV9 and TRBJ2-1, with 15 nucleotides matching TRBD2. Trimming removed 0 bases from V and 1 base from J; junction bases left unmatched: 5. Germline values: CDR1 SGDLS, CDR2 YYNGEE. CDR3 length equals 19 residues. The CDR3 reads CASSVGGTSGGISYNEQFF. In DNA form, the CDR3 reads TGTGCCAGCAGCGTAGGCGGGACTAGCGGGGGGATTTCCTACAATGAGCAGTTCTTC.

In its sample, this clone was seen once. CDR3 in amino acids: CASSFRLAGGRETQYF. CDR3 in DNA: TGTGCCAGCAGCTTCAGACTAGCGGGGGGGCGAGAGACCCAGTACTTC. This rearrangement joins TRBV5-4 to TRBJ2-5; 14 positions match TRBD2. Trimming cost V 2 bases and J 4 bases; bases outside gene matches: 4. The CDR3 is 16 residues long. CDR1 SGHNT and CDR2 YYREEE come from the germline V gene (reference sequence). The full variable domain, completed using reference TRBV5-4 and TRBJ2-5, is ETGVTQSPTHLIKTRGQQVTLRCSSQSGHNTVSWYQQALGQGPQFIFQYYREEENGRGNFPPRFSGLQFPNYSSELNVNALELDDSALYLCASSFRLAGGRETQYFGPGTRLLVL.

The rearrangement uses TRBV7-2 and TRBJ2-5, with 10 bases matching TRBD2. Germline V gene sequence: CDR1 SGHTA, CDR2 FQGNSA. After removal of 0 bases from V and 2 bases from J, the junction contained 3 bases not matched to a gene. This CDR3 has 16 amino acids. In DNA, the CDR3 is TGTGCCAGCAGCTTAGCTGGAGCGGGGGGGCAAGAGACCCAGTACTTC. As protein: CASSLAGAGGQETQYF. Using reference TRBV7-2 and TRBJ2-5 for the parts outside the CDR3, the full variable domain is GAGVSQSPSNKVTEKGKDVELRCDPISGHTALYWYRQSLGQGLEFLIYFQGNSAPDKSGLPSDRFSAERTGGSVSTLTIQRTQQEDSAVYLCASSLAGAGGQETQYFGPGTRLLVL.

The chain couples TRBV2 to TRBJ1-3; TRBD1 aligns across 7 bases. Germline V lookup: CDR1 SNHLY, CDR2 FYNNEI. The CDR3 spans 15 residues. V lost 3 bases to trimming and J lost 2 bases; unmatched junction nucleotides: 4. CDR3 residues: CASSDKTGAGNTIYF. The CDR3 region has the DNA TGTGCCAGCAGTGATAAAACAGGGGCTGGAAACACCATATATTTT.

This chain links TRBV28 with TRBJ2-2; D is perhaps TRBD2 (6 bases). The CDR3 is 14 amino acids. Germline loops: CDR1 MDHEN, CDR2 SYDVKM. V lost 7 bases and J lost 5, with 14 bases in between. The CDR3 reads CASTSPGDTGELFF. The CDR3, as DNA: TGTGCCAGCACCTCCCCGGGGGATACCGGGGAGCTGTTTTTT.

J is TRBJ1-3 and V is TRBV14; tentative D call: TRBD1 (5 bases). The germline V gene has CDR1 SGHDN and CDR2 FVKESK. This CDR3 contains 15 residues. V lost 3 bases, J lost 0 bases, and 9 bases lay in between. CDR3 DNA: TGTGCCAGCAGCCATGGGGCAAGCTCTGGAAACACCATATATTTT. Translation: CASSHGASSGNTIYF.

Only a few counts were recorded for this clone. In DNA, the CDR3 is TGTGCCAGCAGGCCCCTTGGGAGGGCCTACGAGCAGTACTTC. Translating it yields CASRPLGRAYEQYF. The chain joins TRBV6-1 to TRBJ2-7; 7 bases match TRBD2. V lost 6 bases to trimming and J lost 2 bases; unmatched junction nucleotides: 7. CDR1 MNHNS and CDR2 SASEGT come from the germline V gene. The CDR3 extends over 14 amino acids.

V gene TRBV2 combines with J gene TRBJ2-1; no reliable D call. Germline V gene lookup returns CDR1 SNHLY and CDR2 FYNNEI. This CDR3 has 12 residues. The V end was cut by 2 bases, the J end by 9 bases, with 8 bases between. CDR3: CASSEWLGEQFF. CDR3 bases: TGTGCCAGCAGTGAATGGCTAGGTGAGCAGTTCTTC.

The rearrangement joins TRBV29-1 to TRBJ2-7; maybe TRBD2 (6 bases). V shed 7 bases and J shed 3 bases, with 13 bases lying between them. Germline V lookup: CDR1 SQVTM, CDR2 ANQGSEA. The CDR3 is made up of 12 amino acids. This CDR3 is CSAGTQVYEQYF. CDR3 in DNA: TGCAGCGCCGGGACTCAGGTCTACGAGCAGTACTTC.